The clone carrying this T cell receptor beta chain was seen repeatedly, ten times or more. Its target is unknown. The data stem from a study of T cell repertoires in cytomegalovirus infection. Looking at the study overall: Public TCR beta signature analysis indicated the presence of both CMV infection and matching HLA type. Study conclusions and caveats: Cumulative frequency (of public TCR beta family members) identified carriers of CMV plus the relevant HLA.

TCRdb called the reads again in MiXCR, with one record for every CDR3 protein. The profile shows 97,000 or so distinct CDR3 sequences, about 15% of them singletons. J lost 8 bases, V lost 9 bases, and 9 bases had no gene match. This CDR3 region has 14 residues. In germline, CDR1 is SNHLY, CDR2 FYNNEI. The V and J genes are TRBV2 and TRBJ2-1; TRBD2 agrees at 11 bases. The sequencing sample was made of PBMCs. The TCR was taken from a human donor in good health (CMV status not recorded). Some clones in this sample may be carry-over from other donors' samples. CDR3 region: CASSSGGAGHEQFF. For the CDR3, the DNA is TGTGCCAGTAGTAGCGGGGGGGCGGGTCATGAGCAGTTCTTC.